This T cell receptor (beta chain) originates from a study of shared clonotypes between healthy human individuals. About the study: The plates for each donor numbered three CD4 naive, three CD4 memory, two CD8 naive and one CD8 memory.

Naive CD8 cells lacked CD45RO and underwent positive selection for CCR7, leaving out terminally differentiated effector memory CD45RA+ cells. Study outcomes and limitations: The genetic and exposure-history diversity represented was limited by few donors. Generation of non-shared clonotypes was less probable than generation of clonotypes shared by all four donors. Sequencing depth was expected to affect clonotype sharing among donors.

With respect to this clone: What it binds is unknown.

CDR1 is MDHEN, CDR2 SYDVKM, per germline. The V end lost 3 bases, the J end lost 7 bases, and 13 bases lay between the germline ends. This CDR3 is 15 amino acids long. The protocol was immunoSEQ multiplex PCR, while the TCRdb copy is restricted to in-frame clones and leaves out a portion. Among hundreds of thousands of clones, 85% to 95% were seen once, and the ten largest hold 0.11%. This sequence was found in a woman younger than 45 in good health. Material for sequencing was naive CD8+ T cells sorted from blood. J is TRBJ1-6 and V is TRBV28; D is unclear. The CDR3 here is CASSFVPGPNSPLHF. The CDR3 nucleotides read TGTGCCAGCAGTTTTGTCCCCGGGCCAAATTCACCCCTCCACTTT.